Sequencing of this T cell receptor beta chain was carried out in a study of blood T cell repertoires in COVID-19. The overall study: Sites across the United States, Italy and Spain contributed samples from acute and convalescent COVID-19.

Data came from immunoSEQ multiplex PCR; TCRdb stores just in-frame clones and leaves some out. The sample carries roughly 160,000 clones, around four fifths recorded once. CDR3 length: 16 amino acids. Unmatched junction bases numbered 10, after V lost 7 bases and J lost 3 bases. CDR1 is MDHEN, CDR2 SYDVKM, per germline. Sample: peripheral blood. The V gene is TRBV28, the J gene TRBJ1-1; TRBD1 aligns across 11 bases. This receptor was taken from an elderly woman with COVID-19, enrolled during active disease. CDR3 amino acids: CASNLGQGGSDTEAFF. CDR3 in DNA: TGTGCCAGCAATTTGGGACAGGGGGGTTCCGACACTGAAGCTTTCTTT.